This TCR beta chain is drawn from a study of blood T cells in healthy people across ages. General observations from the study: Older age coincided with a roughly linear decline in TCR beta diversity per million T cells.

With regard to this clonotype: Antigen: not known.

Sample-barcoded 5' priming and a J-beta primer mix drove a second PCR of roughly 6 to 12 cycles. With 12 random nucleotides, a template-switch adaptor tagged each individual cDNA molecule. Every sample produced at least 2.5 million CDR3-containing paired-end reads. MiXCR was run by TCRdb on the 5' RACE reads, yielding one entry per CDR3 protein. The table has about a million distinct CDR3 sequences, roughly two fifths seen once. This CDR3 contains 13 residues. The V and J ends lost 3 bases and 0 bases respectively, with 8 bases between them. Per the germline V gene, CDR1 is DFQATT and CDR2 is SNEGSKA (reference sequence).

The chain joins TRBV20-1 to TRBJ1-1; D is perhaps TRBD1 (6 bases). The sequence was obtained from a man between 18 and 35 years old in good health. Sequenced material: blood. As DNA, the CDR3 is TGCAGTGCTAGTAGGGACATGAACACTGAAGCTTTCTTT. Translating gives CSASRDMNTEAFF.